This TCR beta chain was found in a study of spatial heterogeneity in lung cancer. This clonotype has only a few counts. Documented time point: blood at routine non-recurrence follow-up after resection. MiXCR, applied by TCRdb to the 5' RACE reads, yields one record per CDR3 protein. Found here are tens of thousands of distinct CDR3 sequences, roughly 21% of them singletons; the top ten hold 20% to 25%. The CDR3 contains 16 residues. The V gene's germline CDR1 is LNHDA and CDR2 SQIVND (reference sequence). V was pared by 3 bases and J by 7 bases, with 11 bases of the junction left unmatched. The sample in question was PBMCs, obtained at follow-up. V is TRBV19 and J is TRBJ2-1, with 8 nucleotides matching TRBD2. The clonotype comes from a male donor with early-stage non-small cell lung cancer. This chain's CDR3 is CASSIASGGPLNEQFF. The CDR3 DNA follows: TGTGCCAGTAGTATCGCGTCGGGAGGGCCTTTAAATGAGCAGTTCTTC.